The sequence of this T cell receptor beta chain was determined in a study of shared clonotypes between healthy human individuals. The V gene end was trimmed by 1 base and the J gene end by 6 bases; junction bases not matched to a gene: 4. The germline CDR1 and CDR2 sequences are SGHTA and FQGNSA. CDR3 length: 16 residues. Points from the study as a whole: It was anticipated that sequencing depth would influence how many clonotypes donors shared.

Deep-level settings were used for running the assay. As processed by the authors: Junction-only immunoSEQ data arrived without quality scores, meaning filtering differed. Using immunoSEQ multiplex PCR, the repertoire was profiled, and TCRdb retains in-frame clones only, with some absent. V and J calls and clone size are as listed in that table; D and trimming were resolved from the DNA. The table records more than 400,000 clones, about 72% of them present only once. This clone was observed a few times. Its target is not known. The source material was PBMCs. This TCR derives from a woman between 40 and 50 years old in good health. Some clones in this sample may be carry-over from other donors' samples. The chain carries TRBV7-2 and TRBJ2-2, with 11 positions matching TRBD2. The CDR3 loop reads CASSLVSSGRPGELFF. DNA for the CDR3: TGTGCCAGCAGCTTAGTCTCTAGCGGGAGGCCCGGGGAGCTGTTTTTT.